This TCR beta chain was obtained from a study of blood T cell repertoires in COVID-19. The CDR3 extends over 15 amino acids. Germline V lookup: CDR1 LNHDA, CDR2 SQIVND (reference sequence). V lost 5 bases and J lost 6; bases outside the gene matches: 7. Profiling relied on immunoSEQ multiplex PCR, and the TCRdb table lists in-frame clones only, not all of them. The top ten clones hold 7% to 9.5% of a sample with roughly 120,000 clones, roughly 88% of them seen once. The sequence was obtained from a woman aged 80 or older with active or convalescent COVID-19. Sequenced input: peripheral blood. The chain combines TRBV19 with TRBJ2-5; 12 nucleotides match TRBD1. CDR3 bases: TGTGCCAGTAGTGTGGGACAGGGGGCGCGGCAGACCCAGTACTTC. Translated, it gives CASSVGQGARQTQYF.